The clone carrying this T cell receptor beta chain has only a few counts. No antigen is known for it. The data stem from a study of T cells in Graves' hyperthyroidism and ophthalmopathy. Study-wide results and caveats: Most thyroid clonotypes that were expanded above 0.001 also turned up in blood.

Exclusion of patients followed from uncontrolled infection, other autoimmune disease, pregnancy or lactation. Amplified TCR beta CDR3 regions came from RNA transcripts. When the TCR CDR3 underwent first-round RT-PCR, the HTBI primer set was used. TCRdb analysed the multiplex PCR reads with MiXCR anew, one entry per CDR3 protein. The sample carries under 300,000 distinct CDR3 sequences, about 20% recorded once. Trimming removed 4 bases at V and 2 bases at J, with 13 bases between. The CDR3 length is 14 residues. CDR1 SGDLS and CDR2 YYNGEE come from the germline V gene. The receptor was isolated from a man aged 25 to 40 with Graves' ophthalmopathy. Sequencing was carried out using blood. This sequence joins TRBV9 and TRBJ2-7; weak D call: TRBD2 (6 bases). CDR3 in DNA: TGTGCCAGCAGCCCCGGACTATTAACCTACGAGCAGTACTTC. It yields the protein CASSPGLLTYEQYF.